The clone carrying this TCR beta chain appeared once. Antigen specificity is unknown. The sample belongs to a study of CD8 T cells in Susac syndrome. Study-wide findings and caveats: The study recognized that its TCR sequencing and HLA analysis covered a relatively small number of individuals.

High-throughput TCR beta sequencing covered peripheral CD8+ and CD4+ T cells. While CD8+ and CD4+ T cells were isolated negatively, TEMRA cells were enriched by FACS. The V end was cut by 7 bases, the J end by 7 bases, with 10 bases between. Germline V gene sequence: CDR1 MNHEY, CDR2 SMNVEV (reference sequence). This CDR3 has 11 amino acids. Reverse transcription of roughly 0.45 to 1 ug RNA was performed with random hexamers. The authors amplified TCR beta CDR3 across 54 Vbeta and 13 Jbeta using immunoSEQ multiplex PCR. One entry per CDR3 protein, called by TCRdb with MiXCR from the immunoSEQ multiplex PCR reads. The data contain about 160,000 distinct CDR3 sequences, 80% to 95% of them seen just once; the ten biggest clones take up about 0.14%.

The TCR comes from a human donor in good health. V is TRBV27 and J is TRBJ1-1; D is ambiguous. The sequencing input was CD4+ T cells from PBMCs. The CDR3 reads CASTLPFEAFF. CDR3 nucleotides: TGTGCCAGCACACTCCCCTTTGAAGCTTTCTTT.